Listed here are 29 T cell receptor beta chains from one sample, sequenced in a study of tumor and adjacent non-tumor tissue in lung cancer. The template was RNA from unsorted bulk tissue. TCRbeta libraries were built with three rounds of nested PCR, modified from ARM-PCR. TCRdb reprocessed the multiplex PCR reads with MiXCR, giving one entry per CDR3 protein. Of under 150,000 distinct CDR3 sequences listed, roughly 70% are singletons. Specimen: lung tumor tissue. These TCRs come from a man in his 60s with small cell lung cancer.

The sample holds a few counts of this clonotype. The CDR3 is CASSKVEGGTGGGSGANVLTF. CDR3 DNA sequence: TGTGCCAGCAGCAAAGTTGAAGGGGGGACAGGGGGCGGCTCTGGGGCCAACGTCCTGACTTTC. J is TRBJ2-6 and V is TRBV21-1; the D call in the table, TRBD1, was not verified against the DNA. TRBV21-1 is marked as a pseudogene. The CDR3 spans 21 residues.

The rearrangement links TRBV5-1 to TRBJ2-5; D uncertain. Looked up from germline, CDR1 is SGHRS and CDR2 is YFSETQ. CDR3 length: 14 amino acids. Trimming shortened V by 0 bases and J by 0 bases, and 6 bases separated the two germline ends. The DNA for the CDR3 is TGCGCCAGCAGCTTGGTTCCAGACCAAGAGACCCAGTACTTC. Translation: CASSLVPDQETQYF.

Concerning this clonotype: A much more abundant neighbour one base away suggests this may be a read error. The V and J genes are TRBV20-1 and TRBJ2-7, with 11 bases that match TRBD1. The CDR3 is 15 residues long. Germline values: CDR1 DFQATT, CDR2 SNEGSKA (reference sequence). CDR3 region: CNARDSRTGGSEQYF. CDR3 coding DNA: TGCAATGCTAGAGATTCGAGGACAGGGGGCTCCGAGCAGTACTTC.

As regards this clonotype: One end of the junction fails to match germline, which may point to a read error. The chain links TRBV11-2 to TRBJ2-3; D perhaps matches TRBD1 (7 bases). Germline V gene lookup returns CDR1 SGHAT and CDR2 FQNNGV. CDR3 length equals 15 residues. CDR3: CASSSTPGGTDTQFF. CDR3 coding DNA: TGTGCCAGCAGCTCAACCCCAGGAGGGACAGATACGCAGTTTTTT.

The chain joins TRBV20-1 to TRBJ2-3; TRBD2 agrees at 7 bases. Unmatched junction bases numbered 20, after V lost 8 bases and J lost 6 bases. Germline assignment: CDR1 DFQATT and CDR2 SNEGSKA (reference sequence). CDR3 size: 16 residues. The CDR3 DNA follows: TGCAGTCCTCGACTATCGGGAGGAGGCCTGGGGGATACGCAGTATTTT. This encodes CSPRLSGGGLGDTQYF.

As for this clonotype: A much more abundant neighbour one base away suggests this may be a read error. The chain joins TRBV20-1 to TRBJ1-1, with 8 bases identical to TRBD1. Germline values: CDR1 DFQATT, CDR2 SNEGSKA (reference sequence). After removal of 6 bases from V and 6 bases from J, the junction contained 12 bases not matched to a gene. This CDR3 is built from 14 residues. Here the CDR3 reads CSACTGTGSAEAFF. CDR3 sequence (DNA): TGCAGTGCCTGTACAGGGACAGGATCTGCTGAAGCTTTCTTT.

V gene TRBV29-1 combines with J gene TRBJ1-1; 7 bases align to TRBD1. Germline trimming cut 5 bases from V and 9 bases from J; bases unmatched to any gene: 12. Germline V gene sequence: CDR1 SQVTM, CDR2 ANQGSEA. CDR3 size: 13 residues. The CDR3 sequence is CSVQHDRAEKAFF. The CDR3 DNA reads as TGCAGCGTTCAACACGACAGGGCTGAAAAAGCTTTCTTT.

Many counts were recorded for this clonotype. The chain recombines TRBV28 with TRBJ2-3; the D call may be TRBD1 or TRBD2 (6 bases each). The germline V gene encodes CDR1 MDHEN and CDR2 SYDVKM. The CDR3 consists of 16 residues. V was shortened by 5 bases and J by 8 bases, with 23 bases between the two germline ends. The DNA for the CDR3 is TGTGCCAGCAGTCCATGGGGGGCGCGCGAAGGCGGTACGCAGTATTTT. Protein sequence: CASSPWGAREGGTQYF.

The gene calls are TRBV7-9 and TRBJ2-1; no reliable D call. CDR3 length equals 13 residues. The V gene's germline CDR1 is SEHNR and CDR2 FQNEAQ (reference sequence). The V gene lost 1 base and the J gene lost 8 bases, with 9 bases spanning the gap. The CDR3 here is CASSLGFLDEQFF. CDR3 nucleotide sequence: TGTGCCAGCAGCTTAGGGTTTCTCGATGAGCAGTTCTTC.

V usage is TRBV11-3 and J usage is TRBJ2-2; possibly TRBD1 for D (6 bases). Trimming took 10 bases from V and 4 from J, leaving 16 bases between them. CDR3 length equals 14 residues. The V gene's germline CDR1 is SGHNT and CDR2 YENEEA. The CDR3 region has the DNA TGTGCCAACAACGTAGGCAGGGGCACCGGGGAGCTGTTTTTT. This gives the protein CANNVGRGTGELFF.

This clonotype appeared many times. The chain couples TRBV20-1 to TRBJ2-5, with 7 bases lining up with TRBD1. J was trimmed by 0 bases and V by 3 bases; bases with no gene match: 4. This CDR3 contains 14 residues. Germline V gives CDR1 DFQATT, CDR2 SNEGSKA (reference sequence). Here the CDR3 DNA reads TGCAGTGCTAGCAAGGGACAGTACCAAGAGACCCAGTACTTC. Residues: CSASKGQYQETQYF.

This clonotype was counted at least ten times. DNA of the CDR3: TGCAGCGTGGCAGAGATTTGGAACACTGAAGCTTTCTTT. As protein: CSVAEIWNTEAFF. This sequence joins TRBV29-1 and TRBJ1-1; D is uncertain. The CDR3 runs 13 residues. Trimming left V 6 bases short and J 1 base short, with 12 bases between. Germline loops: CDR1 SQVTM, CDR2 ANQGSEA.

The chain couples TRBV29-1 to TRBJ1-2, with TRBD1 identical over 7 bases. The CDR3 spans 12 residues. In germline, CDR1 is SQVTM, CDR2 ANQGSEA. V lost 6 bases, J lost 6 bases, and 7 bases stayed unmatched. The CDR3 spells CSVSGDSNGYTF. The CDR3 DNA sequence: TGCAGCGTCAGTGGGGACAGCAATGGCTACACCTTC.

As to this clonotype: An end of the junction differs from the germline gene, which may be a read error. The chain employs TRBV20-1 and TRBJ2-5; TRBD2 might be the D (5 bases). Germline CDR1 and CDR2: DFQATT and SNEGSKA (reference sequence). The CDR3 consists of 15 residues. The CDR3 sequence: CCAPDWTGVGGTQYF. The CDR3 coding sequence is TGCTGTGCACCCGACTGGACGGGCGTAGGAGGGACCCAGTACTTC.

About this clonotype: With a much larger clone just one base away, this may be a read error. The CDR3 coding sequence is TGTGCCACACGAGGGGGATCCGACACTGAAGCTTTCTTT. Translating it yields CATRGGSDTEAFF. The V and J genes are TRBV10-3 and TRBJ1-1; possibly TRBD1 for D (6 bases). CDR3 length: 13 amino acids. V gave up 10 bases and J gave up 3 bases, with 15 bases separating them. Germline V gene sequence: CDR1 ENHRY, CDR2 SYGVKD.

This clonotype was picked up many times. The rearrangement links TRBV11-2 to TRBJ1-1; tentatively, D is TRBD1 (6 bases). Trimming took 1 base from V and 0 from J, leaving 9 bases between them. The CDR3 has 15 amino acids. Germline V gene sequence: CDR1 SGHAT, CDR2 FQNNGV. The CDR3 nucleotides read TGTGCCAGCAGCTTAGTGGCAGGGGTGAACACTGAAGCTTTCTTT. Its protein is CASSLVAGVNTEAFF.

There are many counts of this clonotype. This sequence joins TRBV11-3 and TRBJ2-1, with a tentative D call TRBD1 (5 bases). Germline loops: CDR1 SGHNT, CDR2 YENEEA. Trimming shortened V by 6 bases and J by 3 bases, and 6 bases separated the two germline ends. This CDR3 has 12 amino acids. CDR3 coding DNA: TGTGCCAGCAGTGACAGCTACAATGAGCAGTTCTTC. This gives the protein CASSDSYNEQFF.

The chain recombines TRBV10-3 with TRBJ1-1, with 7 bases lining up with TRBD1. Per germline, CDR1 ENHRY and CDR2 SYGVKD. After removal of 4 bases from V and 5 bases from J, the junction contained 4 bases not matched to a gene. The CDR3 sequence is 13 residues long. The CDR3 loop reads CAISGQGGTEAFF. The CDR3 DNA is TGTGCCATCAGTGGTCAGGGGGGAACTGAAGCTTTCTTT.

Worth noting for this clonotype: The conserved final phenylalanine or tryptophan is absent from the CDR3, which likely points to a read error. The limits of the CDR3 on the DNA are not certain, so only TCRdb's listed CDR3 is given. This rearrangement joins TRBV11-2 to TRBJ1-1; TRBD1 is the table's D call and was not checked against the DNA. The CDR3 contains 12 residues when both ends are counted. Germline lookup yields CDR1 SGHAT and CDR2 FQNNGV. The CDR3 is CASSPRDSEASS.

V usage is TRBV29-1 and J usage is TRBJ2-1; D uncertain. The V and J ends lost 6 bases and 4 bases respectively, with 16 bases between them. The CDR3 extends over 14 amino acids. Germline CDR1 SQVTM, CDR2 ANQGSEA. The CDR3 sequence: CSVVQGRLYNEQFF. DNA of the CDR3: TGCAGCGTGGTCCAAGGACGGCTGTACAATGAGCAGTTCTTC.

This clonotype appeared a few times. V and J are TRBV12-3 or TRBV12-4 and TRBJ2-3, with a tentative D call TRBD1 (5 bases). Deletions cut 2 bases from V and 0 bases from J, with 9 bases between. CDR3 size: 15 residues. CDR3 coding DNA: TGTGCCAGCAGTTTATGGGGCGGTAGCACAGATACGCAGTATTTT. Its translation: CASSLWGGSTDTQYF.

Turning to this clonotype: Germline and junction disagree at one end, which may indicate a read error. The chain links TRBV20-1 to TRBJ2-7; TRBD1 matches at 10 bases. The CDR3 runs 14 residues. CDR1 and CDR2 from the germline V gene are DFQATT and SNEGSKA (reference sequence). The CDR3 is CSATGQGGSYEQCF. The CDR3 DNA reads as TGCAGTGCTACAGGACAGGGGGGCTCCTATGAGCAGTGCTTC.

About this clonotype itself: A much larger clone differs from this one at a single base, so this may be a read error. The chain combines TRBV20-1 with TRBJ2-5, with D maybe TRBD1 (6 bases). The CDR3 sequence is 13 residues long. The germline CDR1 and CDR2 sequences are DFQATT and SNEGSKA (reference sequence). This CDR3 reads CSAYQGIGETHYF. In DNA, the CDR3 is TGCAGTGCTTACCAGGGGATCGGGGAGACCCATTACTTC.

Points on this clonotype: At one end the junction does not follow the germline gene, possibly because of a read error. This rearrangement joins TRBV11-1 to TRBJ2-7, with TRBD2 identical over 7 bases. The CDR3 spans 14 residues. Germline V gene lookup returns CDR1 SGHAT and CDR2 FQDESV (reference sequence). The CDR3 DNA sequence: TGTGCCAGCAGCTTAACGCGGGGGACCTACGGGCAGTACTTC. It specifies CASSLTRGTYGQYF.

V usage is TRBV4-1 and J usage is TRBJ2-5; 8 positions match TRBD2. This CDR3 region has 14 residues. CDR1 and CDR2 from the germline V gene are MGHRA and YSYEKL. V shed 1 base and J 14 bases; nucleotides not matched to a gene: 12. The chain's CDR3 is CASSQAGGQEIHYF. The DNA of the CDR3 is TGCGCCAGCAGCCAAGCGGGGGGGCAAGAGATCCACTACTTC.

Remarks on this clonotype: Given a much more abundant clone one base away, this may be a read error. This chain links TRBV11-1 with TRBJ2-1, with unresolved D. Germline values: CDR1 SGHAT, CDR2 FQDESV (reference sequence). This CDR3 region has 13 residues. The CDR3 bases are TGTGCCAGCATCTTACAAAGGGACAATGAGCAGTTCTTC. Its protein is CASILQRDNEQFF.

Comments on this clonotype: Its ends do not fully match the called genes, so a read error is possible. The rearrangement links TRBV11-2 to TRBJ2-3; the D is unclear. The germline CDR1 and CDR2 sequences are SGHAT and FQNNGV. The CDR3 contains 13 residues. In DNA form, the CDR3 reads TGTGCCAGTATGTCGTACGTTACAGATACGCAGTACTTT. It codes for CASMSYVTDTQYF. Full variable domain (outside the CDR3, taken from reference TRBV11-2 and TRBJ2-3): EAGVAQSPRYKIIEKRQSVAFWCNPISGHATLYWYQQILGQGPKLLIQFQNNGVVDDSQLPKDRFSAERLKGVDSTLKIQPAKLEDSAVYLCASMSYVTDTQYFGPGTRLTVL.

In regard to this clonotype: Compared with germline, one end of the junction differs, possibly owing to a read error. This chain joins TRBV11-2 and TRBJ2-4; TRBD2 is a possible D gene (6 bases). The CDR3 loop spans 17 amino acids. The germline V gene encodes CDR1 SGHAT and CDR2 FQNNGV. The CDR3 bases are TGTGCCGGCAGCGTACCACCGGGACTTGAGGTCAAAAACATTCAGTACTTC. Its translation is CAGSVPPGLEVKNIQYF.

A note on this clonotype: A read error may account for a junction end that differs from germline. The gene calls are TRBV11-1 and TRBJ2-7, with TRBD1 as a possible D gene (5 bases). The germline gives CDR1 SGHAT, CDR2 FQDESV (reference sequence). The CDR3 covers 14 residues. This CDR3 reads CARSLSQGSYEQYF. CDR3 bases: TGTGCCCGCAGCTTAAGCCAGGGATCCTACGAACAGTACTTC.